This T cell receptor beta chain was identified in a study of T cell responses to AZD1222 COVID-19 vaccine. Study results and limitations: Researchers report vaccine-associated CD4 TCRs spanning spike, with dominance at 160-218 and 743-854. Seropositive at baseline were only 5 to 7 AZD1222 recipients. The sample set comprised mostly white British donors with more females, and clonal diversity was possibly underestimated. Repertoires were obtained only post-peak T cell response.

Details on this clone: Its target is unknown.

Repertoires were generated with immunoSEQ multiplex PCR, while TCRdb's copy carries only in-frame clones and drops some. Altogether about 78,000 clones are present, 88% being singletons, with the ten largest covering approximately 5.4%. The germline gives CDR1 MNHNY, CDR2 SVGAGI (reference sequence). The ends were cut back, 6 bases at V and 7 bases at J, with 18 bases in the middle. The CDR3 covers 14 residues. Sample: peripheral blood, taken on day 0 of MenACWY control vaccination. The genes are TRBV6-6 and TRBJ1-2; possibly TRBD1 for D (6 bases). The sequence derives from an adult in good health. CDR3 DNA: TGTGCCAGCAGGTACAGGGTTGGGGAAGGTGGCTACACCTTC. This translates into CASRYRVGEGGYTF.